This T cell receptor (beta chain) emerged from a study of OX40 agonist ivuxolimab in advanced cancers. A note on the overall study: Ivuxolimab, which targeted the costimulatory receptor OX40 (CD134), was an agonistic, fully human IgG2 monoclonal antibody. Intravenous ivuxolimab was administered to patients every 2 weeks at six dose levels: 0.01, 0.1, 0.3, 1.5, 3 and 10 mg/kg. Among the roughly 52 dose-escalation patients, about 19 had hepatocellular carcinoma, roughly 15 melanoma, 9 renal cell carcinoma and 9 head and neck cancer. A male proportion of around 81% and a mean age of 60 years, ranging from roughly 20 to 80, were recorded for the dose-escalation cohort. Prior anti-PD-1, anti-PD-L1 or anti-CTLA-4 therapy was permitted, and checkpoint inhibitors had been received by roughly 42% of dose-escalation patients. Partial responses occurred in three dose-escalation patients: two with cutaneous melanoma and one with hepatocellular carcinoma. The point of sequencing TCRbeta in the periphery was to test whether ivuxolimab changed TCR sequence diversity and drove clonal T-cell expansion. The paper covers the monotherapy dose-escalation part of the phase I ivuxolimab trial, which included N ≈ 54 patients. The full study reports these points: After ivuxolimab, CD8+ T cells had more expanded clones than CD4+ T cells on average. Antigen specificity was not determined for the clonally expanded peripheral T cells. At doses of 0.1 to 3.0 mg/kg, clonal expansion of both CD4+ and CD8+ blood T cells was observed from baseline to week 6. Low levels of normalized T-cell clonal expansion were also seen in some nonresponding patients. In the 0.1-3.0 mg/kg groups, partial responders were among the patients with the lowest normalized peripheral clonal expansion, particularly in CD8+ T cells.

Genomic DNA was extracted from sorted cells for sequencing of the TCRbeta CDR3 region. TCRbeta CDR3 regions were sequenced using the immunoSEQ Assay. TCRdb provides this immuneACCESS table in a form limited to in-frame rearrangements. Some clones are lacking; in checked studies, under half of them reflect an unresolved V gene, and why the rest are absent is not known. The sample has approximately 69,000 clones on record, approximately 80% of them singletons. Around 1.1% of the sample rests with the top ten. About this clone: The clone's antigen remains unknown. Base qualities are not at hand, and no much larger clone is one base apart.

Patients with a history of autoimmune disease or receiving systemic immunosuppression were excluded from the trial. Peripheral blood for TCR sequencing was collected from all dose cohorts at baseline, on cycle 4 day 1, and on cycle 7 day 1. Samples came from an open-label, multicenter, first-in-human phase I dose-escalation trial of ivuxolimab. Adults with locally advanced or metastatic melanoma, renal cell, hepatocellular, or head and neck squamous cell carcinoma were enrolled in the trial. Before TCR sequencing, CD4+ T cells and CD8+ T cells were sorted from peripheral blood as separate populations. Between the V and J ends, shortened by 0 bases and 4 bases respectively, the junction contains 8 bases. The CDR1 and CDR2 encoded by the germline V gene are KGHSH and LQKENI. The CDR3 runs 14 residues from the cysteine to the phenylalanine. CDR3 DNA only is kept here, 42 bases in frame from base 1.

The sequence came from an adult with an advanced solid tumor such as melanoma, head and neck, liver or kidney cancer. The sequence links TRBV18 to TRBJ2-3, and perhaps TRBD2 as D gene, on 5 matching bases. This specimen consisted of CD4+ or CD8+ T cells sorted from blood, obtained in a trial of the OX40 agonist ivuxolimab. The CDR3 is CASSPPDGADTQYF. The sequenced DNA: TGTGCCAGCTCACCACCGGACGGGGCAGATACGCAGTATTTT.